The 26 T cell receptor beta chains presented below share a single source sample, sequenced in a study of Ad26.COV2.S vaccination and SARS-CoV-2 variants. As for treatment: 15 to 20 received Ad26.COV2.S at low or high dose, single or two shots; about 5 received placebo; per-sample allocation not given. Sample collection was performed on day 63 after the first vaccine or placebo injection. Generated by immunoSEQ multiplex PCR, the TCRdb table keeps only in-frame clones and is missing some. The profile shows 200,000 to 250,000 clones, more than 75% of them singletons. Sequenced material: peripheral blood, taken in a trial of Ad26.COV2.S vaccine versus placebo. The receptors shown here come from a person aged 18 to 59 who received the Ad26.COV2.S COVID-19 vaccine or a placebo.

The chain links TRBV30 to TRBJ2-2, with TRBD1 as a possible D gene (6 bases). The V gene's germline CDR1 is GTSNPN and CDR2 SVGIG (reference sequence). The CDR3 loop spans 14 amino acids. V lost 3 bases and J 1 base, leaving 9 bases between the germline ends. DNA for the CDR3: TGTGCCTGGAGGGTACAGGGGAACACCGGGGAGCTGTTTTTT. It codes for CAWRVQGNTGELFF.

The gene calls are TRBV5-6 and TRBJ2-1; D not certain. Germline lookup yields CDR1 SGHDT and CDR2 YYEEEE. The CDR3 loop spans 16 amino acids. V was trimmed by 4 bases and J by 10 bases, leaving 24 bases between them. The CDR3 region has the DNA TGTGCCAGCAGCCTCACCCCTGTTTCCCCCAATGGGGAGCAGTTCTTC. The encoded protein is CASSLTPVSPNGEQFF.

CDR3 protein: CASSSDSVGQPQHF. As DNA, the CDR3 is TGTGCCAGCAGTAGTGACAGTGTCGGACAGCCCCAGCATTTT. V usage is TRBV6-5 and J usage is TRBJ1-5; tentatively, D is TRBD1 (5 bases). CDR1 and CDR2 (germline): MNHEY, SVGAGI. Deletions cut 5 bases from V and 7 bases from J, with 15 bases between. The CDR3 has 14 residues.

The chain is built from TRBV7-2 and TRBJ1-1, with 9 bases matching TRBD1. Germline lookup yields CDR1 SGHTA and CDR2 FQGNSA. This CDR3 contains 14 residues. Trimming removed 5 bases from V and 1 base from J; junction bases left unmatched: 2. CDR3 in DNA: TGTGCCAGCAGCCCGGGACAGGGGAACACTGAAGCTTTCTTT. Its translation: CASSPGQGNTEAFF.

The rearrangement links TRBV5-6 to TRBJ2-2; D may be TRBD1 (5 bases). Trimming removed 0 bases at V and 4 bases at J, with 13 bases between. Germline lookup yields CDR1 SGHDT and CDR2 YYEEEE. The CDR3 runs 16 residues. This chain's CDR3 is CASSLEGFIRTGELFF. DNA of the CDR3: TGTGCCAGCAGCTTGGAGGGGTTTATCCGCACCGGGGAGCTGTTTTTT.

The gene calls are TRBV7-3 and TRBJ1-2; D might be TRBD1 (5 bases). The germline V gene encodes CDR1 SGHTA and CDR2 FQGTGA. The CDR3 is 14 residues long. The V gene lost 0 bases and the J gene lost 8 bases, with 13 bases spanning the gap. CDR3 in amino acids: CASSLTGQGVGYTF. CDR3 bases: TGTGCCAGCAGCTTAACGGGTCAGGGAGTCGGCTACACCTTC.

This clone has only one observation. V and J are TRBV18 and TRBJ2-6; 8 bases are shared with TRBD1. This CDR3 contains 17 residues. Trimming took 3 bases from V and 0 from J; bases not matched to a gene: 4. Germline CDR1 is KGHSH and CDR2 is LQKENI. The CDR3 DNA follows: TGTGCCAGCTCACCTGGGACAGGTAGCTCTGGGGCCAACGTCCTGACTTTC. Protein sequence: CASSPGTGSSGANVLTF.

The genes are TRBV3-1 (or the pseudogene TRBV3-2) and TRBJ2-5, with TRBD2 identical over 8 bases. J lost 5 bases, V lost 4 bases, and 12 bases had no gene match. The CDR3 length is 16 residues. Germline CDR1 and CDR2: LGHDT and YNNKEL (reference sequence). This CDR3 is CASSLLGTSGGETQYF. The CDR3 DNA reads TGTGCCAGCAGCCTACTTGGGACTTCGGGGGGGGAGACCCAGTACTTC.

The CDR3, as DNA: TGTGCCACCAGTGATTATCAGATAGACACAGATACGCAGTATTTT. Its translation is CATSDYQIDTDTQYF. V gene TRBV24-1 combines with J gene TRBJ2-3; no firm D call. This CDR3 is 15 amino acids long. V dropped 2 bases and J dropped 2 bases, with 10 bases sitting between them. The V gene's germline CDR1 is KGHDR and CDR2 SFDVKD.

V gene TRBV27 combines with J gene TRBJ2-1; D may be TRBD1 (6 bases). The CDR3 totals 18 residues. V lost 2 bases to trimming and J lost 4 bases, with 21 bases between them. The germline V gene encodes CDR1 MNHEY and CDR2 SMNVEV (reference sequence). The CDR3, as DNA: TGTGCCAGCAGTTTAAATGTCGGCCGGGACACTGGATACAATGAGCAGTTCTTC. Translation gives CASSLNVGRDTGYNEQFF.

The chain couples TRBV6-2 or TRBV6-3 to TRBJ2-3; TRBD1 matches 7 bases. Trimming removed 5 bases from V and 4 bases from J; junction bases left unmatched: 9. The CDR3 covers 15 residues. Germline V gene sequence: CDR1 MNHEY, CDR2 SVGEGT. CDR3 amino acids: CASSGSGTAPDTQYF. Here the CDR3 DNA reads TGTGCCAGCAGTGGCTCTGGGACAGCCCCAGATACGCAGTATTTT.

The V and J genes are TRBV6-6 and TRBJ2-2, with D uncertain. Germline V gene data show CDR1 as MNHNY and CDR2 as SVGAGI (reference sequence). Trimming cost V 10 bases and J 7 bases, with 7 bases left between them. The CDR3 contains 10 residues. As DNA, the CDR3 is TGTGCCACCCGTCGCGGGGAGCTGTTTTTT. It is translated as CATRRGELFF.

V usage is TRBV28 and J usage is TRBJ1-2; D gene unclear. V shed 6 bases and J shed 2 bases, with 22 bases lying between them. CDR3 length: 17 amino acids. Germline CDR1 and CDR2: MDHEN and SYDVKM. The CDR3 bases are TGTGCCAGCAGGTTACACGCTCCTCCGACGACAAACTATGGCTACACCTTC. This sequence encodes CASRLHAPPTTNYGYTF.

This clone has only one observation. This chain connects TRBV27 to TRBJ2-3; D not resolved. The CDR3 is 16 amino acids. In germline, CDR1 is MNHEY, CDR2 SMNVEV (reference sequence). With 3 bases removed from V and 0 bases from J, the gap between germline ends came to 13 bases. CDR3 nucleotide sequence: TGTGCCAGCAGTTTTAGACCCCCGCCGAGCACAGATACGCAGTATTTT. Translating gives CASSFRPPPSTDTQYF.

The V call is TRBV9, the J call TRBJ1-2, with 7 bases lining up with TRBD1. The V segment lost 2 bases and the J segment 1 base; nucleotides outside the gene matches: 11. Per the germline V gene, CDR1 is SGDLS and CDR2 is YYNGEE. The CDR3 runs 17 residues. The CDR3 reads CASSVDPGTELNYGYTF. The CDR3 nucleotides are TGTGCCAGCAGCGTTGACCCGGGGACAGAGCTTAACTATGGCTACACCTTC. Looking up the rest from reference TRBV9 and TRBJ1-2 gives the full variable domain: DSGVTQTPKHLITATGQRVTLRCSPRSGDLSVYWYQQSLDQGLQFLIQYYNGEERAKGNILERFSAQQFPDLHSELNLSSLELGDSALYFCASSVDPGTELNYGYTFGSGTRLTVV.

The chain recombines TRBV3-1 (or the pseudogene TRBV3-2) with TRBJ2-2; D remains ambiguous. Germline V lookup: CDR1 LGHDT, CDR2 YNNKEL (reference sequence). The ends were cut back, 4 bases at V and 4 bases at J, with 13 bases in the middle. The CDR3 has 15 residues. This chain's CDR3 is CASSPQASSTGELFF. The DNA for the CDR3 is TGTGCCAGCAGCCCCCAGGCCTCAAGCACCGGGGAGCTGTTTTTT.

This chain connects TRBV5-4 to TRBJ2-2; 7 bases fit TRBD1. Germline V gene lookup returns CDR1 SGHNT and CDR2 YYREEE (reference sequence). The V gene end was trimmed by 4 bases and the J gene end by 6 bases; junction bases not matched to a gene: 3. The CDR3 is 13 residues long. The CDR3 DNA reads TGTGCCAGCAGCATACAGGGGCCCGGGGAGCTGTTTTTT. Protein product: CASSIQGPGELFF.

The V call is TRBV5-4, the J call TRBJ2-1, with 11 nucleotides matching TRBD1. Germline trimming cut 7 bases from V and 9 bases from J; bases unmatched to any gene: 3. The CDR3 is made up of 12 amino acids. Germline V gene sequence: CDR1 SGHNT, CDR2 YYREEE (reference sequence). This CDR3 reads CASRDRGAEQFF. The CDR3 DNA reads TGTGCCAGCCGGGACAGGGGGGCTGAGCAGTTCTTC.

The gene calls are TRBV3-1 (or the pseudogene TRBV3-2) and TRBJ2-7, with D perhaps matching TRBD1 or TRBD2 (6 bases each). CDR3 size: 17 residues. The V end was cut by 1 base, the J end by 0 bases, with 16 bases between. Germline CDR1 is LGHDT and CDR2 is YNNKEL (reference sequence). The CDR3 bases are TGTGCCAGCAGCCAAGTCAAACGGGGGCGCGTCTCCTACGAGCAGTACTTC. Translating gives CASSQVKRGRVSYEQYF.

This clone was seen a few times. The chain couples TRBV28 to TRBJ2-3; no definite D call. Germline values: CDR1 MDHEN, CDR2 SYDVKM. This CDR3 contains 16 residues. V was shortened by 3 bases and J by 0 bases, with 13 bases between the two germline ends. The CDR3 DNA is TGTGCCAGCAGTTTTGCCCGGACCCTTAGCACAGATACGCAGTATTTT. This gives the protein CASSFARTLSTDTQYF.

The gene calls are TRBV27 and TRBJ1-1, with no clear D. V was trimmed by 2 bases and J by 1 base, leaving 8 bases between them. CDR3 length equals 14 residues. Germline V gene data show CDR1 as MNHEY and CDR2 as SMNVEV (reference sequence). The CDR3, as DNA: TGTGCCAGCAGTTTAATGGTAGGGAACACTGAAGCTTTCTTT. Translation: CASSLMVGNTEAFF.

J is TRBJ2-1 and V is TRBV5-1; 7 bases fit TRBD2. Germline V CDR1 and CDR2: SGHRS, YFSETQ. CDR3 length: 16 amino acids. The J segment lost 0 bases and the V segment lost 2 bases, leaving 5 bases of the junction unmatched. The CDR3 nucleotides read TGCGCCAGCAGCTTCGTCGGCGGGAGCTCCTACAATGAGCAGTTCTTC. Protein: CASSFVGGSSYNEQFF.

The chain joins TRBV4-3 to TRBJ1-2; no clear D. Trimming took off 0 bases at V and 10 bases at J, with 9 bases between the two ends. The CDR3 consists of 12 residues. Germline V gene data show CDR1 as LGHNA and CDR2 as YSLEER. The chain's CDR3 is CASSQEGGDYTF. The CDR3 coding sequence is TGCGCCAGCAGCCAAGAGGGAGGTGACTACACCTTC.

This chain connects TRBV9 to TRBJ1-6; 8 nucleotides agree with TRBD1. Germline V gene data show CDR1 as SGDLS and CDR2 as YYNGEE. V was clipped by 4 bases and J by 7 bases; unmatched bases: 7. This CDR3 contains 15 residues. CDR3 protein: CASSPGQGWNSPLHF. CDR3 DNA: TGTGCCAGCAGCCCTGGACAGGGATGGAATTCACCCCTCCACTTT.

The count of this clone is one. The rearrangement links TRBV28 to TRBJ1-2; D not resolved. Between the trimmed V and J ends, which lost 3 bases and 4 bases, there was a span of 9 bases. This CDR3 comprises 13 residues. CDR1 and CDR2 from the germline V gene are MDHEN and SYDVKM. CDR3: CASSFSEFYGYTF. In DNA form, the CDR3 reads TGTGCCAGCAGTTTCTCAGAATTCTATGGCTACACCTTC.

Here the CDR3 reads CASSFGPGLAATYNEQFF. For the CDR3, the DNA is TGTGCCAGCAGTTTTGGTCCGGGACTAGCGGCAACCTACAATGAGCAGTTCTTC. The gene calls are TRBV28 and TRBJ2-1, with TRBD2 matching over 11 bases. Germline loops: CDR1 MDHEN, CDR2 SYDVKM. Germline trimming cut 3 bases from V and 2 bases from J; bases unmatched to any gene: 9. The CDR3 is 18 residues long. Full variable domain (outside the CDR3, taken from reference TRBV28 and TRBJ2-1): DVKVTQSSRYLVKRTGEKVFLECVQDMDHENMFWYRQDPGLGLRLIYFSYDVKMKEKGDIPEGYSVSREKKERFSLILESASTNQTSMYLCASSFGPGLAATYNEQFFGPGTRLTVL.